This note documents a single T cell receptor beta chain sequence. Original methodology: Scientists estimated how many nucleated cells there were by amplifying reference gene primers. Sequenced by immunoSEQ multiplex PCR; TCRdb stores in-frame clones only, minus some. That table furnishes V, J and clone size, whereas the DNA furnished D and trimming. The sample shows about 140,000 clones, under 90% of them seen only once. These data originate in a study of blood T cell repertoires in COVID-19. Whole-study context: Sources were T cells, B-cell-depleted T cells, or PBMCs; the material itself was cDNA or gDNA.

Participant-reported clinical history was the basis for cohort assignment. Up to 2 weeks before entering the study, exposed participants had met a COVID-19 case. V was clipped by 6 bases and J by 7 bases; unmatched bases: 5. Germline V gene sequence: CDR1 MDHEN, CDR2 SYDVKM. This CDR3 is 14 amino acids long. The chain links TRBV28 to TRBJ1-6; 8 nucleotides align to TRBD1. This clonotype was sampled from a woman in her late teens or twenties who had been exposed to COVID-19. Source material: PBMCs or T cells enriched from blood (not recorded which). The CDR3 DNA reads as TGTGCCAGCAGCACCGGGACAGGCAATTCACCCCTCCACTTT. The encoded protein is CASSTGTGNSPLHF.